The 27 T cell receptor beta chains given below trace back to one sample, sequenced in a study of blood T cell repertoires in COVID-19. Profiled with immunoSEQ multiplex PCR; TCRdb holds only in-frame clones, not every one. The table includes tens of thousands of clones, around 80% detected once. Sequencing was done on a sample of peripheral blood. These receptor sequences come from a human donor in a cohort sampled during active COVID-19.

CDR3 in amino acids: CASPSGTSGSYEQYF. CDR3 in DNA: TGCGCCAGCCCGTCCGGGACTAGCGGCTCCTACGAGCAGTACTTC. This chain uses TRBV4-3 with TRBJ2-7, with 11 nucleotides matching TRBD2. Germline CDR1 reads LGHNA; CDR2 reads YSLEER. The CDR3 has 15 amino acids. The V gene end was trimmed by 8 bases and the J gene end by 0 bases; junction bases not matched to a gene: 6.

V is TRBV19 and J is TRBJ2-7, with 7 nucleotides matching TRBD1. The ends lost 3 bases at V and 3 bases at J; junction bases unmatched: 2. There are 13 residues in the CDR3. The germline CDR1 and CDR2 sequences are LNHDA and SQIVND (reference sequence). The CDR3 reads CASSIPGGYEQYF. The CDR3 region has the DNA TGTGCCAGTAGTATCCCAGGGGGCTACGAGCAGTACTTC.

This chain connects TRBV6-5 to TRBJ2-3; 8 bases line up with TRBD1. With V trimmed by 2 bases and J by 4 bases, 5 bases remained unmatched. Germline values: CDR1 MNHEY, CDR2 SVGAGI. CDR3 length: 15 residues. The CDR3 coding sequence is TGTGCCAGCAGTTACAGACAGGGGCGGTCAGATACGCAGTATTTT. This encodes CASSYRQGRSDTQYF.

This clone turned up a few times. The chain couples TRBV4-3 to TRBJ2-3; the match to TRBD2 covers 11 bases. The J segment lost 4 bases and the V segment lost 3 bases, leaving 6 bases of the junction unmatched. Germline-derived CDR1 and CDR2 are LGHNA and YSLEER. The CDR3 is made up of 16 amino acids. In DNA, the CDR3 is TGCGCCAGCAGCCATCCTGGTAGCGGGAGGGCAGATACGCAGTATTTT. Translating it yields CASSHPGSGRADTQYF.

This rearrangement joins TRBV14 to TRBJ2-7, with 16 bases matching TRBD2. V lost 1 base and J lost 4; bases outside the gene matches: 16. This CDR3 spans 21 amino acids. Germline V CDR1 and CDR2: SGHDN, FVKESK. This chain's CDR3 is CASSQVGTSGRARGIRYEQYF. The CDR3 region has the DNA TGTGCCAGCAGCCAAGTGGGGACTAGCGGGAGGGCCCGCGGGATAAGGTACGAGCAGTACTTC. The whole variable domain, filled in from reference TRBV14 and TRBJ2-7, reads EAGVTQFPSHSVIEKGQTVTLRCDPISGHDNLYWYRRVMGKEIKFLLHFVKESKQDESGMPNNRFLAERTGGTYSTLKVQPAELEDSGVYFCASSQVGTSGRARGIRYEQYFGPGTRLTVT.

The V gene is TRBV21-1, the J gene TRBJ2-7; the D segment call TRBD1 is taken from the table without a DNA check. TRBV21-1 is deemed a pseudogene. CDR3 length: 14 residues. CDR3 coding DNA: TGTGCCAGCAGCAAAGGACAGGGAGCCTACGAGCAGTACTTC. It is translated as CASSKGQGAYEQYF.

V usage is TRBV5-8 and J usage is TRBJ2-1; no definite D call. The CDR3 consists of 14 residues. Trimming removed 0 bases at V and 7 bases at J, with 11 bases between. Per the germline V gene, CDR1 is SGHTS and CDR2 is YDEGEE. The CDR3 nucleotides read TGTGCCAGCAGCTTGGTGGCCGACTGGAATGAGCAGTTCTTC. Its protein product is CASSLVADWNEQFF.

V and J are TRBV7-2 and TRBJ2-7; 9 bases align to TRBD1. This CDR3 region has 16 residues. V shed 3 bases, J shed 3 bases, and the junction held 9 bases outside the gene matches. Germline-derived CDR1 and CDR2 are SGHTA and FQGNSA. The CDR3 reads CASSLQTGTGSYEQYF. Written as DNA, the CDR3 is TGTGCCAGCAGCTTGCAAACCGGGACAGGGAGCTACGAGCAGTACTTC.

J is TRBJ1-1 and V is TRBV30, with D possibly TRBD1 on 6 matching bases. Germline V gene data show CDR1 as GTSNPN and CDR2 as SVGIG (reference sequence). This CDR3 comprises 15 residues. V was clipped by 3 bases and J by 4 bases, with 18 bases between them. The CDR3 coding sequence is TGTGCCTGGAGCACAGGGCTTAAAGGGGGCACTGAAGCTTTCTTT. The encoded protein is CAWSTGLKGGTEAFF. Filled out from reference TRBV30 and TRBJ1-1, the complete variable domain reads SQTIHQWPATLVQPVGSPLSLECTVEGTSNPNLYWYRQAAGRGLQLLFYSVGIGQISSEVPQNLSASRPQDRQFILSSKKLLLSDSGFYLCAWSTGLKGGTEAFFGQGTRLTVV.

The V and J genes are TRBV6-5 and TRBJ2-3, with TRBD2 identical over 8 bases. Germline lookup yields CDR1 MNHEY and CDR2 SVGAGI. Trimming removed 8 bases from V and 1 base from J; junction bases left unmatched: 5. The CDR3 sequence is 14 residues long. The CDR3 nucleotides are TGTGCCAGCGGAACTAGCGGAGGCACAGATACGCAGTATTTT. It translates to CASGTSGGTDTQYF.

V gene TRBV4-3 combines with J gene TRBJ2-5; possibly TRBD1 for D (6 bases). Deletions cut 0 bases from V and 1 base from J, with 12 bases between. The CDR3 has 16 residues. Germline CDR1 LGHNA, CDR2 YSLEER. CDR3 loop: CASSQDLQGGQETQYF. CDR3 bases: TGCGCCAGCAGCCAAGATCTACAAGGGGGCCAAGAGACCCAGTACTTC.

The genes are TRBV2 and TRBJ1-5; D not resolved. The germline V and J ends were trimmed by 6 bases and 0 bases, with 9 bases remaining between them. Germline CDR1 reads SNHLY; CDR2 reads FYNNEI. The CDR3 has 14 amino acids. The CDR3 here is CASRPFYSNQPQHF. CDR3 in DNA: TGTGCCAGCAGACCATTCTATAGCAATCAGCCCCAGCATTTT.

The J gene is TRBJ2-2, the V gene TRBV5-1, with a weak D call TRBD2 (7 bases). Germline V gene lookup returns CDR1 SGHRS and CDR2 YFSETQ. V was shortened by 3 bases and J by 1 base, with 13 bases between the two germline ends. CDR3 length: 16 amino acids. CDR3 bases: TGCGCCAGCAGCTCAACGGGGGGCCAGAACACCGGGGAGCTGTTTTTT. Translating it yields CASSSTGGQNTGELFF.

In this sample, this clone turned up a few times. The rearrangement joins TRBV7-2 to TRBJ2-5; D unclear. This CDR3 is 11 amino acids long. With 3 bases removed from V and 4 bases from J, the gap between germline ends came to 3 bases. Germline loops: CDR1 SGHTA, CDR2 FQGNSA. CDR3 in amino acids: CASSFRETQYF. The CDR3 region has the DNA TGTGCCAGCAGCTTTAGAGAGACCCAGTACTTC.

V is TRBV28 and J is TRBJ2-4; D gene unclear. The germline V gene encodes CDR1 MDHEN and CDR2 SYDVKM. Trimming stripped 3 bases from V and 6 bases from J, with 12 bases between. The CDR3 spans 14 residues. DNA of the CDR3: TGTGCCAGCAGTTTTGGCCCACAGCCAAACATTCAGTACTTC. Translation gives CASSFGPQPNIQYF.

V gene TRBV4-3 combines with J gene TRBJ2-7, with TRBD2 matching 10 bases. Trimming removed 1 base from V and 2 bases from J; junction bases left unmatched: 2. This CDR3 is 15 amino acids long. Germline V gene lookup returns CDR1 LGHNA and CDR2 YSLEER. CDR3 bases: TGCGCCAGCAGCCAAGTAGCGGGAGGACCCTACGAGCAGTACTTC. As protein: CASSQVAGGPYEQYF.

The V gene is TRBV7-2, the J gene TRBJ2-7; D possibly corresponds to TRBD2 (6 bases). The V end was cut by 8 bases, the J end by 5 bases, with 22 bases between. This CDR3 region has 15 residues. The germline CDR1 and CDR2 sequences are SGHTA and FQGNSA. CDR3 coding DNA: TGTGCCAGCGGGAGACCTAGTGGCGGGATCAACGAGCAGTACTTC. This translates into CASGRPSGGINEQYF.

This chain links TRBV2 with TRBJ2-7, with 9 bases fitting TRBD2. Germline V CDR1 and CDR2: SNHLY, FYNNEI. The CDR3 consists of 13 residues. V lost 1 base and J lost 11; bases outside the gene matches: 6. The CDR3 reads CASSEGGLAGEYF. CDR3 nucleotide sequence: TGTGCCAGCAGTGAAGGGGGACTAGCAGGCGAGTACTTC.

The V gene is TRBV27, the J gene TRBJ2-3, with TRBD2 matching 8 bases. CDR3 length: 17 residues. V lost 0 bases to trimming and J lost 4 bases; unmatched junction nucleotides: 9. Germline CDR1 MNHEY, CDR2 SMNVEV (reference sequence). CDR3 nucleotide sequence: TGTGCCAGCAGTTTATCGCACCCAGCGGGAGATCCAGATACGCAGTATTTT. Encoded protein: CASSLSHPAGDPDTQYF.

The chain couples TRBV28 to TRBJ1-3; D is ambiguous. This CDR3 comprises 14 residues. Per germline, CDR1 MDHEN and CDR2 SYDVKM. V was pared by 4 bases and J by 8 bases, with 15 bases between. The CDR3 DNA follows: TGTGCCAGCAGTTCCCCCGGGATTTTGCACACCATATATTTT. Its translation is CASSSPGILHTIYF.

The chain is built from TRBV7-9 and TRBJ2-7, with a tentative D call TRBD2 (5 bases). This CDR3 spans 16 amino acids. Trimming took 1 base from V and 1 from J, leaving 14 bases between them. Germline V gives CDR1 SEHNR, CDR2 FQNEAQ (reference sequence). Here the CDR3 reads CASSLGRRASSYEQYF. The CDR3, as DNA: TGTGCCAGCAGCTTAGGAAGGCGGGCTAGTTCCTACGAGCAGTACTTC.

The V gene is TRBV28, the J gene TRBJ1-1; D remains ambiguous. The CDR3 sequence is 15 residues long. Trimming pared 5 bases from V and 3 bases from J, leaving 16 bases between. Looked up from germline, CDR1 is MDHEN and CDR2 is SYDVKM. CDR3 in DNA: TGTGCCAGCAGTATCAATCTAAACCCTTACACTGAAGCTTTCTTT. Translating gives CASSINLNPYTEAFF.

This clone showed up just once. This rearrangement joins TRBV12-3 or TRBV12-4 to TRBJ2-1, with D possibly matching TRBD1 (5 bases). This CDR3 has 12 residues. V was clipped by 5 bases and J by 9 bases, with 11 bases between them. The CDR3 DNA reads TGTGCCAGCAGTACATCAGGGATTGAGCAGTTCTTC. Encoded protein: CASSTSGIEQFF.

The chain links TRBV7-8 to TRBJ2-3; D is possibly TRBD1 (6 bases). V dropped 0 bases and J dropped 5 bases, with 12 bases sitting between them. The length of the CDR3 is 15 residues. Germline CDR1 reads SGHVS; CDR2 reads FQNEAQ. DNA of the CDR3: TGTGCCAGCAGCTTAGCTAAACAGGGTATAGATACGCAGTATTTT. The encoded protein is CASSLAKQGIDTQYF.

This clone was seen a single time. This CDR3 is CASSPPRSAREEQYF. CDR3 sequence (DNA): TGTGCCAGCAGCCCCCCGAGGAGCGCCCGGGAGGAGCAGTACTTC. V is TRBV7-9 and J is TRBJ2-7, with D possibly matching TRBD2 (6 bases). Trimming took off 5 bases at V and 7 bases at J, with 21 bases between the two ends. CDR1 is SEHNR, CDR2 FQNEAQ, per germline (reference sequence). This CDR3 has 15 residues.

This clone was detected once. The V and J genes are TRBV18 and TRBJ2-2; D possibly corresponds to TRBD1 (6 bases). CDR1 KGHSH and CDR2 LQKENI come from the germline V gene. The V end was cut by 5 bases, the J end by 2 bases, with 12 bases between. The length of the CDR3 is 15 residues. The CDR3 nucleotides read TGTGCCAGCTCAGTACAGGGTTTCAACACCGGGGAGCTGTTTTTT. Amino acids: CASSVQGFNTGELFF.

In its sample, this clone was seen a few times. The rearrangement uses TRBV11-2 and TRBJ2-5; TRBD2 matches 12 bases. The germline CDR1 and CDR2 sequences are SGHAT and FQNNGV. This CDR3 contains 17 residues. J lost 3 bases, V lost 0 bases, and 5 bases had no gene match. The CDR3: CASSLDRTSGKEETQYF. For the CDR3, the DNA is TGTGCCAGCAGCTTAGATCGGACTAGCGGGAAGGAAGAGACCCAGTACTTC. Full variable domain (missing parts from reference TRBV11-2 and TRBJ2-5): EAGVAQSPRYKIIEKRQSVAFWCNPISGHATLYWYQQILGQGPKLLIQFQNNGVVDDSQLPKDRFSAERLKGVDSTLKIQPAKLEDSAVYLCASSLDRTSGKEETQYFGPGTRLLVL.